This TCR beta chain was sequenced in a study of T cells in Graves' hyperthyroidism and ophthalmopathy. Study results and caveats: Also found in blood were most expanded thyroid clonotypes above 0.001.

This clonotype was observed at least ten times. Its cognate antigen is unknown. A patient was excluded if there was uncontrolled infection, other autoimmune disease, pregnancy or lactation. Per germline, CDR1 SNHLY and CDR2 FYNNEI. The length of the CDR3 is 11 residues. The V end was cut by 4 bases, the J end by 2 bases, with 2 bases between. Using RNA transcripts as the source, TCR beta CDR3 regions were amplified. Initially, a first-round RT-PCR of the TCR CDR3 employed the HTBI primer set. TCRdb used MiXCR to reprocess the multiplex PCR reads, holding one entry per CDR3 protein. The repertoire holds 500,000 to 750,000 distinct CDR3 sequences, approximately 15% seen once, with roughly 7.1% in the top ten.

The receptor was derived from a young woman with Graves' ophthalmopathy. V usage is TRBV2 and J usage is TRBJ2-5; D gene unclear. Sequences were obtained from blood. In nucleotides, the CDR3 is TGTGCCAGCAGTGTACAAGAGACCCAGTACTTC. Encoded protein: CASSVQETQYF.